The source of this TCR beta chain is a study of T-cell memory formation after mild COVID-19. Turning to the study itself: TCR clusters were largely donor specific.

The ends were cut back, 0 bases at V and 1 base at J, with 17 bases in the middle. The CDR3 runs to 17 residues. The germline CDR1 and CDR2 sequences are DFQATT and SNEGSKA (reference sequence). This clonotype has only a few counts. Each CDR3 protein gets one entry after TCRdb re-called the 5' RACE reads with MiXCR. This table has a few hundred thousand distinct CDR3 sequences, about a sixth appearing once. The sequence was obtained from a man between 18 and 35 years old who had mild COVID-19 (a few samples of this study predate the infection). Cell type and time point are not known. V and J are TRBV20-1 and TRBJ2-3, with D possibly TRBD1 on 7 matching bases. Sequencing was carried out using PBMCs or a T cell subset sorted from them (not recorded which). This CDR3 is CSARDAGRRGRTDTQYF. The CDR3 nucleotides read TGCAGTGCTAGAGACGCGGGGCGGAGGGGGCGCACAGATACGCAGTATTTT.